The 16 T cell receptor beta chains listed next were all sequenced from one sample in a study of OX40 agonist ivuxolimab in advanced cancers. Here immunoSEQ multiplex PCR was the method, and the copy in TCRdb shows in-frame clones only, minus some. The sample holds roughly 22,000 clones, 86% seen once. Sample: CD4+ or CD8+ T cells sorted from blood, taken in a trial of the OX40 agonist ivuxolimab. These receptors all stem from an adult with an advanced solid tumor such as melanoma, head and neck, liver or kidney cancer.

Only one count was recorded for this clone. The gene calls are TRBV4-3 and TRBJ2-7; D unresolved. V was shortened by 0 bases and J by 2 bases, with 5 bases between the two germline ends. Germline assignment: CDR1 LGHNA and CDR2 YSLEER. This CDR3 comprises 13 residues. In DNA form, the CDR3 reads TGCGCCAGCAGCCAAGATCTGACCTACGAGCAGTACTTC. Translated: CASSQDLTYEQYF.

The chain is built from TRBV28 and TRBJ2-1; D ambiguous. The CDR3 has 15 residues. Per germline, CDR1 MDHEN and CDR2 SYDVKM. Trimming stripped 3 bases from V and 7 bases from J, with 16 bases between. The CDR3 DNA is TGTGCCAGCAGTTTCGGTGCGGTGCTAGGAAATGAGCAGTTCTTC. This sequence encodes CASSFGAVLGNEQFF.

V and J are TRBV7-9 and TRBJ1-1; possibly TRBD1 for D (5 bases). Germline-derived CDR1 and CDR2 are SEHNR and FQNEAQ (reference sequence). V dropped 1 base and J dropped 1 base, with 7 bases sitting between them. The CDR3 extends over 14 amino acids. As DNA, the CDR3 is TGTGCCAGCAGCTTAGGGGGCGGGAACACTGAAGCTTTCTTT. Amino acid sequence: CASSLGGGNTEAFF.

The V call is TRBV28, the J call TRBJ2-2; 12 bases align to TRBD2. The length of the CDR3 is 19 residues. With 4 bases clipped from V and 0 bases from J, the junction kept 9 bases outside the gene matches. CDR1 MDHEN and CDR2 SYDVKM come from the germline V gene. CDR3 in amino acids: CASSSGLAGLLPNTGELFF. The CDR3 coding sequence is TGTGCCAGCAGTTCTGGACTAGCGGGACTCTTACCGAACACCGGGGAGCTGTTTTTT.

This chain connects TRBV11-3 to TRBJ2-1; possible D gene TRBD1, 5 bases. Germline CDR1 reads SGHNT; CDR2 reads YENEEA. The CDR3 contains 12 residues. V was clipped by 2 bases and J by 8 bases, with 7 bases between them. This CDR3 is CASSLRGYEQFF. The CDR3 DNA reads TGTGCCAGCAGCTTAAGGGGATATGAGCAGTTCTTC.

The chain couples TRBV18 to TRBJ2-1; the match to TRBD2 covers 7 bases. Germline-derived CDR1 and CDR2 are KGHSH and LQKENI. V lost 5 bases and J lost 5; bases outside the gene matches: 9. The CDR3 covers 15 residues. The CDR3 sequence is CASSEWRENHNEQFF. In DNA form, the CDR3 reads TGTGCCAGCTCAGAGTGGCGGGAGAACCACAATGAGCAGTTCTTC.

The V and J genes are TRBV28 and TRBJ2-1; the match to TRBD2 covers 7 bases. Germline trimming cut 6 bases from V and 7 bases from J; bases unmatched to any gene: 12. Germline CDR1 reads MDHEN; CDR2 reads SYDVKM. This CDR3 has 15 amino acids. In DNA form, the CDR3 reads TGTGCCAGCAGCCTACCAAGCGGGACGAGGAATGAGCAGTTCTTC. Amino acids: CASSLPSGTRNEQFF.

The chain uses TRBV11-2 and TRBJ1-1, with D unresolved. The CDR3 is 19 residues long. Germline V gives CDR1 SGHAT, CDR2 FQNNGV. Trimming took 1 base from V and 3 from J, leaving 24 bases between them. The CDR3 DNA sequence: TGTGCCAGCAGCTTAGTTGTCTCGGATAACAGCTCGTTTCACACTGAAGCTTTCTTT. Amino acid sequence: CASSLVVSDNSSFHTEAFF.

The V gene is TRBV9, the J gene TRBJ2-7; TRBD2 is a possible D gene (5 bases). V lost 6 bases to trimming and J lost 2 bases, with 12 bases between them. Germline V gene sequence: CDR1 SGDLS, CDR2 YYNGEE. This CDR3 is built from 13 residues. The DNA for the CDR3 is TGTGCCAGCAACCTCGGGGAAGCCTACGAGCAGTACTTC. Protein: CASNLGEAYEQYF.

This clone showed up just once. CDR3 loop: CASKLGGQEYF. In DNA, the CDR3 is TGTGCCAGCAAGTTAGGGGGGCAGGAGTACTTC. The gene calls are TRBV6-9 and TRBJ2-7; D might be TRBD1 or TRBD2, each matching 6 bases. The CDR3 is 11 amino acids. The V gene lost 7 bases and the J gene lost 11 bases, with 15 bases spanning the gap. In germline, CDR1 is MNHGY, CDR2 SVAAGI.

The gene calls are TRBV6-5 and TRBJ1-1, with 7 bases that match TRBD1. The germline gives CDR1 MNHEY, CDR2 SVGAGI. The CDR3 length is 15 residues. V gave up 5 bases and J gave up 5 bases; unmatched junction bases: 11. The CDR3 region is CASSGDRDRRTEAFF. Written as DNA, the CDR3 is TGTGCCAGCAGTGGCGACAGGGACAGACGGACTGAAGCTTTCTTT.

This clone is termed large. For the CDR3, the DNA is TGTGCCAGCGGGACAGGGGACTACGAGCAGTACTTC. It yields the protein CASGTGDYEQYF. The J gene is TRBJ2-7, the V gene TRBV6-6; 10 nucleotides align to TRBD1. Germline V lookup: CDR1 MNHNY, CDR2 SVGAGI (reference sequence). The CDR3 runs 12 residues. J lost 3 bases, V lost 8 bases, and 1 base had no gene match.

This clone appeared a few times. V gene TRBV7-9 combines with J gene TRBJ2-7; unclear D gene. In germline, CDR1 is SEHNR, CDR2 FQNEAQ (reference sequence). CDR3 length: 13 residues. Trimming left V 5 bases short and J 3 bases short, with 11 bases between. CDR3 DNA sequence: TGTGCCAGCAGCCCCGCCTCAGACTACGAGCAGTACTTC. The encoded protein is CASSPASDYEQYF. Looking up the rest from reference TRBV7-9 and TRBJ2-7 gives the full variable domain: DTGVSQNPRHKITKRGQNVTFRCDPISEHNRLYWYRQTLGQGPEFLTYFQNEAQLEKSRLLSDRFSAERPKGSFSTLEIQRTEQGDSAMYLCASSPASDYEQYFGPGTRLTVT.

This clone was seen once. The V call is TRBV13, the J call TRBJ2-7; 9 bases agree with TRBD2. J lost 4 bases, V lost 7 bases, and 5 bases had no gene match. Germline CDR1 is PRHDT and CDR2 is FYEKMQ (reference sequence). The CDR3 length is 13 residues. This CDR3 reads CASTGLATYEQYF. As DNA, the CDR3 is TGTGCCAGCACCGGACTAGCGACTTACGAGCAGTACTTC.

The chain is built from TRBV4-3 and TRBJ2-7, with TRBD2 identical over 7 bases. V shed 1 base and J 3 bases; nucleotides not matched to a gene: 6. Germline V gives CDR1 LGHNA, CDR2 YSLEER. The CDR3 sequence is 15 residues long. The CDR3: CASSQAWLADYEQYF. The CDR3 nucleotides read TGCGCCAGCAGCCAAGCCTGGCTAGCGGACTACGAGCAGTACTTC.

This clone was detected once. The V and J genes are TRBV15 and TRBJ2-7, with 10 nucleotides matching TRBD2. CDR1 LNHNV and CDR2 YYDKDF come from the germline V gene (reference sequence). V was clipped by 7 bases and J by 7 bases; unmatched bases: 13. The CDR3 is 15 residues long. The CDR3 DNA reads as TGTGCCACCACCTTGGTTCCCGGGACTAGCGATGAGCAGTACTTC. This gives the protein CATTLVPGTSDEQYF.